These 18 T cell receptor beta chains came from one sample sequenced in a study of blood T cell repertoires in COVID-19 (dated by TCRdb to about 2020). Libraries were made using the immunoSEQ multiplex PCR assay. TCRdb's version of the immuneACCESS table is confined to in-frame rearrangements and falls short of the full clone set. An unresolved V gene accounts for under half of the shortfall where checked; the remainder is of unknown origin. This sample gives 150,000 to 200,000 clones in total; 75% to 85% of them show up just once. The ten largest clones take up 6% of the sample. Source material: peripheral blood. The receptor set was obtained from a woman aged 35 to 49 with COVID-19, enrolled during active disease.

The genes are TRBV5-1 and TRBJ2-6; 13 bases align to TRBD2. The length of the CDR3 is 18 residues. Germline V CDR1 and CDR2: SGHRS, YFSETQ. V lost 3 bases and J lost 0; bases outside the gene matches: 3. The CDR3 nucleotides are TGCGCCAGCAGCTCACTAGCGGGAGGGTCCTCTGGGGCCAACGTCCTGACTTTC. It translates to CASSSLAGGSSGANVLTF. Looking up the rest from reference TRBV5-1 and TRBJ2-6 gives the full variable domain: KAGVTQTPRYLIKTRGQQVTLSCSPISGHRSVSWYQQTPGQGLQFLFEYFSETQRNKGNFPGRFSGRQFSNSRSEMNVSTLELGDSALYLCASSSLAGGSSGANVLTFGAGSRLTVL.

The chain is built from TRBV6-5 and TRBJ1-5; possible D gene TRBD1, 5 bases. This CDR3 region has 15 residues. CDR1 is MNHEY and CDR2 is SVGAGI in the germline V gene. Between the trimmed V and J ends, which lost 8 bases and 0 bases, there was a span of 14 bases. CDR3 sequence (DNA): TGTGCCAGCGTTGGGGGGAAATATAGCAATCAGCCCCAGCATTTT. This codes for CASVGGKYSNQPQHF.

The chain uses TRBV18 and TRBJ1-2; TRBD1 might be the D (5 bases). The CDR3 runs 14 residues. Germline V lookup: CDR1 KGHSH, CDR2 LQKENI. The V and J ends lost 3 bases and 6 bases respectively, with 14 bases between them. For the CDR3, the DNA is TGTGCCAGCTCACCCCCAGGGATTGGGGATGGCTACACCTTC. Translated: CASSPPGIGDGYTF.

This clone came up a few times. Different DNA sequences within this sample yield the same CDR3. This chain joins TRBV18 and TRBJ1-2; tentative D call: TRBD1 (6 bases). Germline CDR1 KGHSH, CDR2 LQKENI. Trimming cost V 3 bases and J 1 base, with 6 bases left between them. This CDR3 has 13 amino acids. DNA of the CDR3: TGTGCCAGCTCACCGGACAGTAACTATGGCTACACCTTC. It yields the protein CASSPDSNYGYTF.

Here the CDR3 reads CASSLDSPNYGYTF. The CDR3 region has the DNA TGCGCCAGCAGCCTGGACAGCCCTAACTATGGCTACACCTTC. The V gene is TRBV5-1, the J gene TRBJ1-2, with D possibly TRBD1 on 6 matching bases. Germline loops: CDR1 SGHRS, CDR2 YFSETQ. The V and J ends lost 4 bases and 0 bases respectively, with 10 bases between them. This CDR3 spans 14 amino acids.

The chain links TRBV18 to TRBJ1-2, with TRBD1 matching 8 bases. This CDR3 comprises 14 residues. Germline-derived CDR1 and CDR2 are KGHSH and LQKENI. After removal of 5 bases from V and 2 bases from J, the junction contained 4 bases not matched to a gene. The CDR3 is CASSGDRNNYGYTF. Here the CDR3 DNA reads TGTGCCAGCTCAGGGGACAGGAACAACTATGGCTACACCTTC.

The CDR3 protein is CASRGHSNQPQHF. The CDR3 nucleotides are TGTGCCAGCAGGGGCCATAGCAATCAGCCCCAGCATTTT. The chain combines TRBV6-5 with TRBJ1-5; D is unclear. From germline, CDR1 is MNHEY and CDR2 SVGAGI. V lost 6 bases and J lost 0, with 6 bases in between. This CDR3 spans 13 amino acids.

In its sample, this clone was seen a few times. This chain links TRBV30 with TRBJ1-1; the D is unclear. The CDR3 is 16 residues long. CDR1 is GTSNPN and CDR2 is SVGIG in the germline V gene (reference sequence). V lost 1 base, J lost 1 base, and 16 bases lay in between. The CDR3 DNA is TGTGCCTGGAGTGACCCCGTGGTCAGTGCGAACACTGAAGCTTTCTTT. Encoded protein: CAWSDPVVSANTEAFF.

The genes are TRBV5-5 and TRBJ1-1, with no clear D. Between the trimmed V and J ends, which lost 3 bases and 1 base, there was a span of 10 bases. Germline CDR1 reads SGHKS; CDR2 reads YYEKEE (reference sequence). The CDR3 consists of 14 residues. DNA for the CDR3: TGTGCCAGCAGCTCTAATATTCCGAACACTGAAGCTTTCTTT. Protein product: CASSSNIPNTEAFF.

The chain recombines TRBV7-9 with TRBJ1-3, with a weak D call TRBD1 (6 bases). Germline V lookup: CDR1 SEHNR, CDR2 FQNEAQ (reference sequence). Trimming stripped 7 bases from V and 0 bases from J, with 10 bases between. The CDR3 extends over 14 amino acids. Written as DNA, the CDR3 is TGTGCCAGCACCCGGACAGACTCTGGAAACACCATATATTTT. This codes for CASTRTDSGNTIYF. Variable domain in full (rest from reference TRBV7-9 and TRBJ1-3): DTGVSQNPRHKITKRGQNVTFRCDPISEHNRLYWYRQTLGQGPEFLTYFQNEAQLEKSRLLSDRFSAERPKGSFSTLEIQRTEQGDSAMYLCASTRTDSGNTIYFGEGSWLTVV.

V gene TRBV14 combines with J gene TRBJ2-7; possible D gene TRBD1, 6 bases. V dropped 1 base and J dropped 0 bases, with 31 bases sitting between them. Germline CDR1 is SGHDN and CDR2 is FVKESK. The CDR3 extends over 22 amino acids. The CDR3, as DNA: TGTGCCAGCAGCCAAGGCGCCGGTGGGACACCGAGCGGCGCCCTAAACTCCTACGAGCAGTACTTC. It specifies CASSQGAGGTPSGALNSYEQYF.

This chain connects TRBV5-1 to TRBJ2-2; D possibly corresponds to TRBD2 (5 bases). Trimming stripped 6 bases from V and 2 bases from J, with 11 bases between. CDR1 and CDR2 from the germline V gene are SGHRS and YFSETQ. The CDR3 extends over 14 amino acids. DNA for the CDR3: TGCGCCAGCATATTGGGAGATAACACCGGGGAGCTGTTTTTT. Translating it yields CASILGDNTGELFF.

The rearrangement uses TRBV2 and TRBJ2-2, with TRBD1 matching over 10 bases. This CDR3 region has 16 residues. Germline CDR1 reads SNHLY; CDR2 reads FYNNEI. V trimming: 8 bases; J trimming: 7 bases; junction bases outside the gene matches: 13. As DNA, the CDR3 is TGTGCCAGCTCGAAAAGGACAGGGGGTCATAACGGGGAGCTGTTTTTT. It yields the protein CASSKRTGGHNGELFF.

This clone was recorded once. The V call is TRBV5-6, the J call TRBJ2-7; tentatively, D is TRBD2 (6 bases). Per the germline V gene, CDR1 is SGHDT and CDR2 is YYEEEE. The V and J ends lost 3 bases and 6 bases respectively, with 19 bases between them. The CDR3 sequence is 15 residues long. CDR3 nucleotide sequence: TGTGCCAGCAGCTGGAGGGCCCCGAGGGGCGGCGAGCAGTACTTC. Protein product: CASSWRAPRGGEQYF.

This clone showed up just a few times. The rearrangement joins TRBV14 to TRBJ2-1, with 10 bases aligning to TRBD2. With V trimmed by 4 bases and J by 8 bases, 8 bases remained unmatched. This CDR3 contains 15 residues. Germline assignment: CDR1 SGHDN and CDR2 FVKESK. The CDR3 region has the DNA TGTGCCAGCAGCCCGCTTAGCGGGAGGAAAGATGAGCAGTTCTTC. Translating it yields CASSPLSGRKDEQFF.

This chain joins TRBV4-1 and TRBJ1-2, with 8 bases that match TRBD1. Trimming cost V 7 bases and J 4 bases; bases outside gene matches: 8. Germline loops: CDR1 MGHRA, CDR2 YSYEKL. The CDR3 spans 14 residues. The CDR3: CASTSTGVTYGYTF. The CDR3, as DNA: TGCGCCAGCACCTCGACAGGGGTGACCTATGGCTACACCTTC.

The CDR3 here is CASSFSNLAYEQYF. The CDR3 DNA is TGTGCCAGCAGTTTCTCGAACTTAGCCTACGAGCAGTACTTC. The V and J genes are TRBV27 and TRBJ2-7; D unclear. The CDR3 spans 14 residues. Trimming pared 3 bases from V and 2 bases from J, leaving 11 bases between. Germline assignment: CDR1 MNHEY and CDR2 SMNVEV (reference sequence).

The J gene is TRBJ1-6, the V gene TRBV5-1; no reliable D call. Germline V gene data show CDR1 as SGHRS and CDR2 as YFSETQ. The CDR3 length is 15 residues. Trimming cost V 5 bases and J 0 bases, with 9 bases left between them. The CDR3 DNA reads as TGCGCCAGCAGGGAATGGAGCTCCTATAATTCACCCCTCCACTTT. This codes for CASREWSSYNSPLHF.